This T cell receptor (beta chain) was recorded in a study of cytomegalovirus exposure and HLA in healthy donors. Study results and limitations: In vitro, a few CMV-associated chains proved specific for CMV antigens.

In its sample, this clone was seen once. What it recognizes is unknown. In the PCR, 60 Vbeta and 13 Jbeta primers were used. Clones were read by immunoSEQ multiplex PCR, and TCRdb kept only the in-frame ones, dropping some. Found here are more than 80,000 clones, roughly four fifths of them singletons; the top ten hold under 6.5%. Per the germline V gene, CDR1 is MGHRA and CDR2 is YSYEKL. V lost 1 base, J lost 3 bases, and 13 bases stayed unmatched. CDR3 length: 18 amino acids. Material for sequencing was PBMCs. The chain carries TRBV4-1 and TRBJ2-3, with TRBD2 matching over 7 bases. This clonotype was sampled from a woman aged 45-65 years in good health and CMV-seropositive. In DNA form, the CDR3 reads TGCGCCAGCAGCCAAGTTGGGCGGGGGTCTCCATCGACAGATACGCAGTATTTT. Its translation: CASSQVGRGSPSTDTQYF.